This TCR beta chain is from a study of OX40 agonist ivuxolimab in advanced cancers. Turning to the study itself: Males comprised 75% to 90% of the group, whose mean age was approximately 60 years (range about 20 to 79). Regarding the study as a whole: Low normalized T-cell clonal expansion also characterized some of the nonresponders. At 0.1 to 3.0 mg/kg and by week 6, clonal expansion occurred in CD4+ and CD8+ blood T cells. Averaging showed that CD8+ T cells had more expanded clones than CD4+ did.

Germline V CDR1 and CDR2: MDHEN, SYDVKM. The CDR3 length is 15 residues. V was pared by 2 bases and J by 0 bases, with 8 bases between. Comment on this clone: Its antigen is unidentified.

The protocol was immunoSEQ multiplex PCR, while the TCRdb copy is restricted to in-frame clones and leaves out a portion. Of 70,000 to 90,000 clones detected, roughly nine tenths appear once; the ten largest clones hold roughly 0.37%. Specimen: CD4+ or CD8+ T cells sorted from blood, collected in a trial of the OX40 agonist ivuxolimab. The receptor was derived from an adult with an advanced solid tumor such as melanoma, head and neck, liver or kidney cancer. The V call is TRBV28, the J call TRBJ2-4; D is unresolved. Here the CDR3 DNA reads TGTGCCAGCAGTTTAAGGTCACTAGCCAAAAACATTCAGTACTTC. Translated, it gives CASSLRSLAKNIQYF.